Listed here is a single T cell receptor beta chain. The data stem from a study of T cell repertoires in cytomegalovirus infection. The V gene lost 5 bases and the J gene lost 7 bases, with 15 bases spanning the gap. The CDR3 totals 14 residues. Germline V lookup: CDR1 SEHNR, CDR2 FQNEAQ (reference sequence). Using its own MiXCR run on the reads, TCRdb lists one record per CDR3 protein. Among about 150,000 distinct CDR3 sequences listed, approximately 17% were seen once. The source is a human donor in good health (CMV status not recorded). Some clones in this sample may be carry-over from other donors' samples. The chain combines TRBV7-9 with TRBJ2-1, with D perhaps TRBD2 (6 bases). Sequenced: CD8+ T cells from PBMCs. The CDR3 loop is CASSTADAGNEQFF. The CDR3 coding sequence is TGTGCCAGCAGCACCGCGGACGCGGGAAATGAGCAGTTCTTC.